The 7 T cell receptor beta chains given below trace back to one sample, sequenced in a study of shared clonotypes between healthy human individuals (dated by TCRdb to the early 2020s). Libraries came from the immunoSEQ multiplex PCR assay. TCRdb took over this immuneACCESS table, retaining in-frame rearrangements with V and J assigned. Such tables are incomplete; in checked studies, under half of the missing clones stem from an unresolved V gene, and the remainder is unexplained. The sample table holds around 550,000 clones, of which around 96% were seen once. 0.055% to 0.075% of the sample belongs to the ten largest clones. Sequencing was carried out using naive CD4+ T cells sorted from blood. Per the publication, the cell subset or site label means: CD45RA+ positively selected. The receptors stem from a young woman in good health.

The CDR3 DNA is TGCGCCAGCGCTGCCCGTCTAGCGGGAGTTTCTGGGGTTTACACCGGGGAGCTGTTTTTT. Protein sequence: CASAARLAGVSGVYTGELFF. J is TRBJ2-2 and V is TRBV5-1; 10 nucleotides line up with TRBD2. Unmatched junction bases numbered 21, after V lost 7 bases and J lost 3 bases. The CDR3 extends over 20 amino acids. Germline CDR1 and CDR2: SGHRS and YFSETQ.

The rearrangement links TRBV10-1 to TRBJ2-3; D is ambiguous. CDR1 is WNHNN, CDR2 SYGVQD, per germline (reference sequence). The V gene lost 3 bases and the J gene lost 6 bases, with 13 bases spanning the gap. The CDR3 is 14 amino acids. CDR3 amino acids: CASSDRGRGDTQYF. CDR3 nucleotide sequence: TGCGCCAGCAGTGATCGTGGGCGCGGCGATACGCAGTATTTT.

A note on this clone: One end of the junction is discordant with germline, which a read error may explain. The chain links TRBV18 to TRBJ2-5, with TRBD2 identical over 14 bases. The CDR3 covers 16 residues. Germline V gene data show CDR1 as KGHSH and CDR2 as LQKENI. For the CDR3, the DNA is TGTGCCAGCTCGTTAGGACTAGCGGGAGGCCAACAGACCCAGTACTTC. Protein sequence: CASSLGLAGGQQTQYF.

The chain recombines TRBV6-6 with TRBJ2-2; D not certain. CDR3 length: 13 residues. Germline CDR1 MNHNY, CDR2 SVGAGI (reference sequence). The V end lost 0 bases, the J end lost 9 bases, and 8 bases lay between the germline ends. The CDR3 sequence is CASSYSGTRELFF. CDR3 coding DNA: TGTGCCAGCAGTTACTCCGGTACCAGGGAGCTGTTTTTT.

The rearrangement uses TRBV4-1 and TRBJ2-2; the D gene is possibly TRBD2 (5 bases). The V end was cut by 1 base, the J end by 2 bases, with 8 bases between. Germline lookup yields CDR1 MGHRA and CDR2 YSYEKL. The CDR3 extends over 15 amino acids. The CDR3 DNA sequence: TGCGCCAGCAGCCAAGCCGACTACAACACCGGGGAGCTGTTTTTT. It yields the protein CASSQADYNTGELFF.

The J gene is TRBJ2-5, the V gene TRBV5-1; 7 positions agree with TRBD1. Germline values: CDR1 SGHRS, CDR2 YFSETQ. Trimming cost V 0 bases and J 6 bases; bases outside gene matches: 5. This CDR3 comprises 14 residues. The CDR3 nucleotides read TGCGCCAGCAGCTTGGCCAACAGGGGCAAGACCCAGTACTTC. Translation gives CASSLANRGKTQYF.

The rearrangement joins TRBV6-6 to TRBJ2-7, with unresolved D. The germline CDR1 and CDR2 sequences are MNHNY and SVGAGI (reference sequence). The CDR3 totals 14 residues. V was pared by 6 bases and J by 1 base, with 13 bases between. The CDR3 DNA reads TGTGCCAGCAGGCGTCAAGTTTCGTCCTACGAGCAGTACTTC. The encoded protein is CASRRQVSSYEQYF.